These T cell receptor beta chains were read from a single sample in a study of T-cell memory formation after mild COVID-19. MiXCR was run by TCRdb on the 5' RACE reads, yielding one entry per CDR3 protein. The repertoire includes approximately 290,000 distinct CDR3 sequences, approximately 19% of them detected once, and 20% to 25% sits in the top ten. Sequencing was done on a sample of PBMCs or a T cell subset sorted from them (not recorded which). The source is a man younger than 30 who had mild COVID-19 (a few samples of this study predate the infection). Cell type and time point are not known. CDR3s include the opening cysteine and the closing phenylalanine or tryptophan. The D gene is left open where the match is weak. Expanded clones get a size class; other rows say once, few or many, or leave the size out.

.	TRBJ2-5	few	TRBV6-6	TGTGCCAGCACCATGTCTCGGGGGCCCCAAGAGACCCAGTACTTC	CASTMSRGPQETQYF
.	TRBJ1-1	.	TRBV7-9	TGTGCCAGCAGCTTTGTCGAAGACACTGAAGCTTTCTTT	CASSFVEDTEAFF
TRBD1	TRBJ2-7	few	TRBV7-3	TGTGCCAGCAGCTCTCGACAGGGTGAGCAGTACTTC	CASSSRQGEQYF
.	TRBJ2-7	few	TRBV27	TGTGCCAGCAGTTTGATAGGCCCGGTCACCTACGAGCAGTACTTC	CASSLIGPVTYEQYF
.	TRBJ1-3	.	TRBV9	TGTGCCAGCAGCAGCCAGGGTACCTCTGGAAACACCATATATTTT	CASSSQGTSGNTIYF
.	TRBJ2-1	few	TRBV24-1	TGTGCCACCAGTGATTTGACCAACAATGAGCAGTTCTTC	CATSDLTNNEQFF
.	TRBJ2-3	.	TRBV10-2	TGCGCCAGCAGTACCTCTAGCGAGAGCACAGATACGCAGTATTTT	CASSTSSESTDTQYF
.	TRBJ1-6	few	TRBV20-1	TGCAGTGCCGCCGCGGGTGAACAGGGTGGTAATTCACCCCTCCACTTT	CSAAAGEQGGNSPLHF
.	TRBJ1-6	many	TRBV7-2	TGTGCCAGCAGCCCCCGGGTAGTGGGTACTGATTCACCCCTCCACTTT	CASSPRVVGTDSPLHF
.	TRBJ1-6	.	TRBV4-1	TGCGCCAGCCGCAGAGGGGTCGATTATAATTCACCCCTCCACTTT	CASRRGVDYNSPLHF
.	TRBJ1-4	.	TRBV4-2	TGTGCCAGCAGCCACGCCCGGGCCTCGGGAGAAAAACTGTTTTTT	CASSHARASGEKLFF
.	TRBJ2-2	many	TRBV10-3	TGTGCCATCAGTGTCCGGAACACCGGGGAGCTGTTTTTT	CAISVRNTGELFF
.	TRBJ1-2	.	TRBV7-2	TGTGCCAGCAGCTCCTCGTCGTACTATGGCTACACCTTC	CASSSSSYYGYTF
.	TRBJ1-1	few	TRBV5-1	TGCGCCAGCAGCTTGGAGCGGTTGAACACTGAAGCTTTCTTT	CASSLERLNTEAFF
TRBD1	TRBJ1-2	many	TRBV7-8	TGTGCCAGCAGCTCCGCCGGGACAGGTCATTATGGCTACACCTTC	CASSSAGTGHYGYTF
TRBD2	TRBJ2-1	few	TRBV9	TGTGCCAGCAGCACGGGGGGGATCTACAATGAGCAGTTCTTC	CASSTGGIYNEQFF
TRBD1	TRBJ2-5	.	TRBV5-1	TGCGCCAGCAGCCCGGGACAGACCGAAGAGACCCAGTACTTC	CASSPGQTEETQYF
.	TRBJ1-5	.	TRBV10-3	TGTGCCATCCGATCACAATCCAATCAGCCCCAGCATTTT	CAIRSQSNQPQHF
.	TRBJ2-3	.	TRBV20-1	TGCAGTGCTAGAGAGGTTCGCGGAAATACGCAGTATTTT	CSAREVRGNTQYF
.	TRBJ1-1	.	TRBV20-1	TGCAGTGCCCGAGGAGTGGGGTACACTGAAGCTTTCTTT	CSARGVGYTEAFF
.	TRBJ2-5	.	TRBV5-1	TGCGCCAGCAGCCCACCGGGACGAGAGGAGACCCAGTACTTC	CASSPPGREETQYF
.	TRBJ2-2	few	TRBV4-1	TGCGCCAGCAGCCAACACGCGAACACCGGGGAGCTGTTTTTT	CASSQHANTGELFF
TRBD1	TRBJ2-7	few	TRBV5-8	TGTGCCAGCAATCTCGACAGGGAATCCTACGAGCAGTACTTC	CASNLDRESYEQYF
TRBD1	TRBJ1-3	.	TRBV4-2	TGTGCCAGCAGACCAACTGGGGACAGGGCAAACACCATATATTTT	CASRPTGDRANTIYF
TRBD2	TRBJ2-2	few	TRBV20-1	TGCAGTGCTAGAGCTGCACTAGCGGGGAACGCGAACACCGGGGAGCTGTTTTTT	CSARAALAGNANTGELFF
TRBD1	TRBJ2-1	many	TRBV7-3	TGTGCCAGCAGCCCCATCCCGGGACAGGGGGCTCGGGAGCAGTTCTTC	CASSPIPGQGAREQFF
TRBD2	TRBJ2-5	.	TRBV20-1	TGCAGTGCTAGAGATTGGAGGGCGGGGGTAGAGACCCAGTACTTC	CSARDWRAGVETQYF
.	TRBJ2-2	few	TRBV5-1	TGCGCCAGCAGCTTGGACAACTCCGGGGAGCTGTTTTTT	CASSLDNSGELFF
TRBD1	TRBJ2-2	.	TRBV5-1	TGCGCCAGTACCCACACAGGGGGCGAAACCGGGGAGCTGTTTTTT	CASTHTGGETGELFF
.	TRBJ2-5	.	TRBV7-2	TGTGCCAGCAGCTCGGGGGACGATTGGACCCAGTACTTC	CASSSGDDWTQYF
.	TRBJ1-6	many	TRBV4-3	TGCGCCAGCAGCCAGGCGGGATTAGTATCACCCCTCCACTTT	CASSQAGLVSPLHF
.	TRBJ2-3	.	TRBV2	TGTGCCAGCACTCGCTCGGTCGCAGATACGCAGTATTTT	CASTRSVADTQYF
.	TRBJ1-1	few	TRBV7-2	TGTGCCAGCAGCGCAGCTGGTCGATGGACTGAAGCTTTCTTT	CASSAAGRWTEAFF
.	TRBJ2-3	few	TRBV6-5	TGTGCCAGCAGTGGGGGGACTGTCACAGATACGCAGTATTTT	CASSGGTVTDTQYF
.	TRBJ2-4	.	TRBV11-1	TGTGCCAGCAGCTTAGCGCGTGACATTCAGTACTTC	CASSLARDIQYF
TRBD1	TRBJ2-1	.	TRBV7-3	TGTGCCAGCAGCCTGACCCCCAGGACAGGGAATGAGCAGTTCTTC	CASSLTPRTGNEQFF
.	TRBJ2-1	many	TRBV20-1	TGCAGTGCCCACGAGACAGGAGGCAATGAGCAGTTCTTC	CSAHETGGNEQFF
.	TRBJ2-3	few	TRBV5-1	TGCGCCAGCAGCTTGGGGCGGGGCGGATCAGATACGCAGTATTTT	CASSLGRGGSDTQYF
.	TRBJ1-1	few	TRBV4-3	TGCGCCAGCAGCCAAGAAATGGGGAACACTGAAGCTTTCTTT	CASSQEMGNTEAFF
TRBD1	TRBJ1-5	.	TRBV5-1	TGCGCCAGCCGGCCAACTTACACAGGGGTAGGCCAGCCCCAGCATTTT	CASRPTYTGVGQPQHF
.	TRBJ2-1	.	TRBV7-3	TGTGCCAGCAGCTTACAGGGCCTCGGAGGTGAGCAGTTCTTC	CASSLQGLGGEQFF
TRBD1	TRBJ2-7	few	TRBV20-1	TGCAGTGCTCCCCGGACAGGCACCTACGAGCAGTACTTC	CSAPRTGTYEQYF
TRBD2	TRBJ2-7	.	TRBV4-1	TGCGCCAGCAGCCAAGACGGGGGGGGAACGGGCGAGCAGTACTTC	CASSQDGGGTGEQYF
.	TRBJ2-6	few	TRBV12-3/TRBV12-4	TGTGCCAGCAGTCAGATTGGGGCCAACGTCCTGACTTTC	CASSQIGANVLTF